This record concerns one T cell receptor (beta chain) sequence. The specificity of this receptor is unknown. Base-call qualities are not available, and no considerably larger clone is one nucleotide away. This entry comes from a study of T-cell memory formation after mild COVID-19 (dated by TCRdb to the early 2020s). The study in broad terms: TCR sequence clusters from the two donors were found to be largely donor specific. T-cell clones expanding and contracting after mild COVID-19 in a couple of donors were tracked by longitudinal TCRalpha and TCRbeta repertoire sequencing. Two young, previously healthy adult volunteers made up the cohort, one male and one female. The investigation overall reported the following: Clones contracting from day 15 to 85 had balanced CD4/CD8 phenotypes, while a second wave expanding from day 15 to 37 was biased towards CD4+. Contracting CD4+ clones were found mainly in CM and EM memory subsets, while CD8+ clones were enriched in EMRA. SARS-CoV-2 specificity of the second-wave clones peaking on day 37 was not confirmed. Some responding clones were detected in pre-infection memory, which suggested that pre-existing cross-reactive memory T cells had joined the SARS-CoV-2 response. The study included only two mild cases, and larger cohorts that include severe cases with pre-infection samples were judged to be necessary.

TCRdb shows the sequencer as Illumina NovaSeq 6000. TCRalpha and TCRbeta cDNA libraries were constructed by 5'RACE with constant-segment primers, with sample barcodes and unique molecular identifiers being introduced. RNA was extracted from every sample with Trizol reagent. Library amplification was performed in two PCR steps, and a second sample barcode and Illumina TruSeq adapters were introduced in the second step. Sequencing of libraries was performed on an Illumina NovaSeq with 2 x 150 bp paired-end reads. The original pipeline was this. Demultiplexing of reads and collapsing into UMI-guided consensus sequences were performed with migec v1.2.7. Using mixcr v2.1.11, UMI consensuses were aligned to TRA and TRB V and J templates and then assembled into clonotypes. Clonotypes were classified as expanded or contracted when called significant by both edgeR and NoisET, with noise models trained on biological replicates. edgeR calls used a false discovery rate-adjusted p below 0.01 and a log2 fold-change threshold of 1. As an exploratory analysis of dynamics, max-normalized trajectories of the 1000 most abundant clonotypes were examined by PCA with hierarchical clustering. Separately sequenced CD4+ and CD8+ repertoires were used to assign a CD4 or CD8 phenotype to each responding clone. Using fastp trimming at Q25 and MiXCR clonotype assembly, TCRdb reanalyzed the public sequencing data and kept in-frame beta chains. Each CDR3 protein gets just one entry, which takes the most common genes and DNA from the rows behind it. TCRdb, not the original authors, processed these V and J calls. The sample table holds approximately 480,000 distinct CDR3 sequences, of which roughly 18% were seen once. The leading ten clones occupy 12% of the sample.

Measured from the cysteine to the phenylalanine, the CDR3 is 14 residues long. This entry keeps only the CDR3 DNA: 42 bases, framed from base 1. V is cut by 5 bases and J by 8 bases, and the space between the germline ends is 18 bases. Ficoll-Paque density gradient centrifugation was used to isolate PBMCs. Sequenced material: PBMCs or a T cell subset sorted from them (not recorded which). The chain is encoded by TRBV12-3 or TRBV12-4 joined to TRBJ1-2; matching of 5 bases hints at TRBD1 as the D gene. This TCR was sampled from an adult woman who had mild COVID-19 (a few samples of this study predate the infection). The sample titles of this study are shuffled in the database, so cell type and time point are left out; the donor was told from shared clones. The CDR3 here reads CASSHGAGNTGYTF. The DNA sequence is given as TGTGCCAGCAGTCATGGCGCAGGGAACACAGGCTACACCTTC.